This TCR beta chain was recorded in a study of OX40 agonist ivuxolimab in advanced cancers. The wider study: Patients took ivuxolimab, an agonistic anti-OX40 (CD134) antibody. Partial responses occurred in three patients (one hepatocellular carcinoma, two cutaneous melanoma).

Patients had blood sampled at baseline and again on cycle 4 day 1 and cycle 7 day 1. Sequencing used immunoSEQ multiplex PCR; TCRdb keeps in-frame clones, though not all of them. The table has about 27,000 clones, about 86% seen once. The CDR3 is 14 residues long. Germline CDR1 and CDR2: SEHNR and FQNEAQ (reference sequence). The V and J ends lost 5 bases and 2 bases respectively, with 12 bases between them. The TCR comes from an adult with an advanced solid tumor such as melanoma, head and neck, liver or kidney cancer. The sample in question was CD4+ or CD8+ T cells sorted from blood, obtained in a trial of the OX40 agonist ivuxolimab. V and J are TRBV7-9 and TRBJ2-5; a weak D match, TRBD1 (5 bases). The CDR3 is CASSPDSSQETQYF. The CDR3 nucleotides read TGTGCCAGCAGCCCCGACAGCAGTCAAGAGACCCAGTACTTC.